This TCR beta chain stems from a study of patients and donors after allogeneic stem cell transplantation. Germline CDR1 reads DFQATT; CDR2 reads SNEGSKA (reference sequence). CDR3 length equals 13 residues. V lost 7 bases, J lost 4 bases, and 14 bases lay in between. TCRdb re-called the RT-PCR reads through MiXCR, storing one row per CDR3 protein. The data hold about 960,000 distinct CDR3 sequences, with under 20% observed a single time. The V gene is TRBV20-1, the J gene TRBJ2-1, with D unclear. Sample: blood, either unsorted or a sorted T cell fraction (not recorded which). The sequence derives from a human donor who was either an allogeneic HSCT recipient or a stem cell or donor lymphocyte infusion donor (not recorded which). It is not recorded whose cells these are; they may come from a transplant donor. CDR3 region: CSERPPMYNEQFF. The CDR3 DNA reads as TGCAGTGAACGCCCCCCAATGTACAATGAGCAGTTCTTC.